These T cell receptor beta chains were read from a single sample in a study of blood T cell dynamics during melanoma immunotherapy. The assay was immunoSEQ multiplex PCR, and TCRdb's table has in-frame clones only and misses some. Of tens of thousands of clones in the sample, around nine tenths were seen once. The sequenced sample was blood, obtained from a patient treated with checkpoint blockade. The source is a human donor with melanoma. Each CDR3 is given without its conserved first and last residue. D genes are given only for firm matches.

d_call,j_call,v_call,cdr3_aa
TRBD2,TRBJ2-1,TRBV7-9,ASSSQRGLAGVNEQF
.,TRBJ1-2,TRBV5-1,ASRRKTGLEDGYT
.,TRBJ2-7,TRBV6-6,ASSYSTATYEQY
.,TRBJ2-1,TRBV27,ASKGRLQYNEQF
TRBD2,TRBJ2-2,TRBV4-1,ASSQKHTSGRAGELF
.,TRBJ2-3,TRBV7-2,ASSLGRGKLYTQY
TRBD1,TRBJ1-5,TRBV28,ASSPMTGVREPQH
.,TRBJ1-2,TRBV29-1,SVEGRGWGYT
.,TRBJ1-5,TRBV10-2,ASTAGSGQPQH
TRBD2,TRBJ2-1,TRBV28,ASSSLAASSYNEQF
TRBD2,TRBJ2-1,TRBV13,ASSLELAGSNEQF
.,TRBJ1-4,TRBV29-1,SAGWGVGEKLF
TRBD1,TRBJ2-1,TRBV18,ASSTYSQQGDLHEQF
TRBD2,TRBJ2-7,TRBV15,ATSRDLGLAGNEQY
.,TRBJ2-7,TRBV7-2,ASSPGTSIYEQY
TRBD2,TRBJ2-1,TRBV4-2,ASSQDPQREGQF
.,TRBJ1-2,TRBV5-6,ASTTHPGGGYGYT
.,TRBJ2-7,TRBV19,ASSARLGHEQY
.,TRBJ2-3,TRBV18,ASSPSVDTQY
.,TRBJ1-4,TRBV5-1,ASCPQGANEKLF
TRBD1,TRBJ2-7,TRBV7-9,ASSPSRTGGYEQY
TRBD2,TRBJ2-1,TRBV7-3,ASSPPGLAGNEQF
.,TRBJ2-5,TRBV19,ASSIGGGETQY
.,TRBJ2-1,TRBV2,ASSTGPYNEQF
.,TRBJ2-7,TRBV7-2,ASSLGQRSYEQY
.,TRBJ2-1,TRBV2,ASSSRFGYEQF
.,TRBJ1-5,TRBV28,ASSLGGQRNQPQH
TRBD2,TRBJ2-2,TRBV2,ASTNSGRGAGELF
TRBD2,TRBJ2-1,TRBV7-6,ASSLGQTSALTRDEQF
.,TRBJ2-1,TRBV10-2,ASSSYGGRNNEQF